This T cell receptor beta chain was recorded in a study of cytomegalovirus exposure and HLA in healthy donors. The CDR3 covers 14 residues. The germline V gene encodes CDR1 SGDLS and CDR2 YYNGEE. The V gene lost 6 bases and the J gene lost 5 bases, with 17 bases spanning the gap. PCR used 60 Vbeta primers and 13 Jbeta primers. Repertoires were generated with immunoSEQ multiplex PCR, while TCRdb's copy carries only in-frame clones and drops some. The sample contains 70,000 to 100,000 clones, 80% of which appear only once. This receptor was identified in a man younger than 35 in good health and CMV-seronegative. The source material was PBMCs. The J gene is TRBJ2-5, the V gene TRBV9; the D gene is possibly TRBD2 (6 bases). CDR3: CASNSAGGGETQYF. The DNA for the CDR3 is TGTGCCAGCAACTCAGCGGGCGGAGGTGAGACCCAGTACTTC.